This section outlines one TCR beta chain sequence together with its context. Its antigen is not identified. This CDR3 contains 14 residues. The germline CDR1 and CDR2 sequences are ENHRY and SYGVKD. V shed 8 bases and J 5 bases; nucleotides not matched to a gene: 9. Sequencing used immunoSEQ multiplex PCR; TCRdb keeps in-frame clones, though not all of them. The data contain some 2,100,000 clones, more than 85% of them singletons. This sample was taken from a study of shared clonotypes between healthy human individuals. About the study: Donors consisted of two women and a few men between 18 and 49.

Study observations and caveats: Generally, estimated richness proved larger in naive subsets than it did in memory subsets.

In the naive CD8 group, cells lacked CD45RO and were positively selected for CCR7, so terminally differentiated effector memory CD45RA+ cells were left out. The sequenced sample consisted of naive CD8+ T cells from PBMCs. The rearrangement uses TRBV10-3 and TRBJ2-1; 7 bases map to TRBD2. The sequence derives from a young man in good health. Some clones in this sample may be carry-over from other donors' samples. CDR3 in amino acids: CAIHLGGRDNEQFF. CDR3 in DNA: TGTGCCATCCACTTGGGCGGGAGAGACAATGAGCAGTTCTTC.